This T cell receptor beta chain was obtained from a study of blood T cell repertoires in COVID-19. Study summary: Specimens from acute and convalescent COVID-19 originated in the United States, Italy and Spain. PBMCs, B-cell-depleted T cells, or T cells provided the cDNA or gDNA that made up the material.

From germline, CDR1 is LGHDT and CDR2 YNNKEL (reference sequence). The V segment lost 4 bases and the J segment 6 bases; nucleotides outside the gene matches: 7. CDR3 length: 16 amino acids. Authors' processing steps: Amplifying reference gene primers gave estimates of nucleated cell counts. The assay was immunoSEQ multiplex PCR, and TCRdb's table has in-frame clones only and misses some. V and J calls and clone size are as listed in that table; D and trimming were resolved from the DNA. The sample has roughly 140,000 clones, 85% to 90% seen once. The receptor comes from a middle-aged woman with acute or convalescent COVID-19. The chain combines TRBV3-1 (or the pseudogene TRBV3-2) with TRBJ2-2; 11 nucleotides agree with TRBD2. The specimen was peripheral blood. The CDR3 DNA reads as TGTGCCAGCAGCCTGGAACTAGCGGGGGATGCCGGGGAGCTGTTTTTT. This gives the protein CASSLELAGDAGELFF.